Presented here are 9 T cell receptor beta chains from one specimen sequenced in a study of cytomegalovirus exposure and HLA in healthy donors. PCR was performed using 60 Vbeta and 13 Jbeta primers. This table comes from immunoSEQ multiplex PCR, and its TCRdb copy is limited to in-frame clones, with some not included. In the table there are 150,000 to 200,000 clones, about 86% of which are singletons. The sample consisted of PBMCs. The receptor source for this set is a woman aged 30 to 39 in good health and CMV-seronegative.

V usage is TRBV4-3 and J usage is TRBJ2-7, with TRBD1 matching over 8 bases. The V gene end was trimmed by 1 base and the J gene end by 2 bases; junction bases not matched to a gene: 1. CDR3 size: 14 residues. In germline, CDR1 is LGHNA, CDR2 YSLEER. The CDR3 loop is CASSQGTGPYEQYF. The CDR3 nucleotides are TGCGCCAGCAGCCAAGGGACAGGGCCCTACGAGCAGTACTTC.

The rearrangement uses TRBV5-1 and TRBJ1-1, with 7 bases that match TRBD1. The CDR3 extends over 15 amino acids. V gave up 2 bases and J gave up 1 base; unmatched junction bases: 5. Germline V gives CDR1 SGHRS, CDR2 YFSETQ. The CDR3 bases are TGCGCCAGCAGCTTCACAGGGGACTCGAACACTGAAGCTTTCTTT. This encodes CASSFTGDSNTEAFF.

A few counts support this clone. The chain employs TRBV7-9 and TRBJ1-2, with no clear D. Trimming removed 0 bases from V and 0 bases from J, with 8 bases in between. The germline V gene has CDR1 SEHNR and CDR2 FQNEAQ (reference sequence). This CDR3 is built from 15 residues. CDR3 DNA sequence: TGTGCCAGCAGCTTAGCGGGCAGTTCTAACTATGGCTACACCTTC. It encodes CASSLAGSSNYGYTF. The full variable domain, completed using reference TRBV7-9 and TRBJ1-2, is DTGVSQNPRHKITKRGQNVTFRCDPISEHNRLYWYRQTLGQGPEFLTYFQNEAQLEKSRLLSDRFSAERPKGSFSTLEIQRTEQGDSAMYLCASSLAGSSNYGYTFGSGTRLTVV.

The rearrangement links TRBV28 to TRBJ2-5; 8 bases are a match to TRBD1. The CDR3 runs 14 residues. Per germline, CDR1 MDHEN and CDR2 SYDVKM. With V trimmed by 6 bases and J by 4 bases, 7 bases remained unmatched. The CDR3 reads CASRTRTGSETQYF. CDR3 nucleotide sequence: TGTGCCAGCAGGACCAGGACAGGGTCAGAGACCCAGTACTTC.

V is TRBV6-5 and J is TRBJ2-7; TRBD1 matches at 10 bases. Germline loops: CDR1 MNHEY, CDR2 SVGAGI. This CDR3 comprises 15 residues. V lost 6 bases and J lost 3; bases outside the gene matches: 8. As DNA, the CDR3 is TGTGCCAGCAGAACCGGACAGGGGGTGCTCTACGAGCAGTACTTC. This gives the protein CASRTGQGVLYEQYF.

This clone was detected only once. This sequence joins TRBV29-1 and TRBJ1-2; D not certain. From germline, CDR1 is SQVTM and CDR2 ANQGSEA. V was trimmed by 6 bases and J by 4 bases, leaving 6 bases between them. This CDR3 region has 10 residues. CDR3 nucleotide sequence: TGCAGCGTCCAGCGCTATGGCTACACCTTC. The encoded protein is CSVQRYGYTF.

This clone was detected only a few times. The DNA for the CDR3 is TGTGCCAGCAGCTTAGGGCGGCGGGAGAATACCGGGGAGCTGTTTTTT. It is translated as CASSLGRRENTGELFF. This sequence joins TRBV7-8 and TRBJ2-2; 7 bases align to TRBD2. Germline CDR1 reads SGHVS; CDR2 reads FQNEAQ. The CDR3 consists of 16 residues. J was trimmed by 5 bases and V by 1 base; bases with no gene match: 7. Filled out from reference TRBV7-8 and TRBJ2-2, the complete variable domain reads GAGVSQSPRYKVAKRGQDVALRCDPISGHVSLFWYQQALGQGPEFLTYFQNEAQLDKSGLPSDRFFAERPEGSVSTLKIQRTQQEDSAVYLCASSLGRRENTGELFFGEGSRLTVL.

The J gene is TRBJ1-1, the V gene TRBV18, with TRBD1 matching over 7 bases. Germline CDR1 KGHSH, CDR2 LQKENI. The junction had 13 bases not matched to a gene; V was cut back by 3 bases and J by 6 bases. CDR3 size: 16 residues. The CDR3 sequence: CASSPQRQGNSAEAFF. The CDR3 DNA reads as TGTGCCAGCTCACCCCAGCGACAGGGCAATTCAGCTGAAGCTTTCTTT.

This clone was seen once. The chain couples TRBV5-6 to TRBJ2-6, with a tentative D call TRBD1 (6 bases). CDR1 is SGHDT and CDR2 is YYEEEE in the germline V gene. V lost 5 bases, J lost 1 base, and 10 bases lay in between. CDR3 length equals 15 residues. CDR3 DNA: TGTGCCAGCAGGGATCAGGGGTCTGGGGCCAACGTCCTGACTTTC. Translated, it gives CASRDQGSGANVLTF.